This TCR beta chain was documented in a study of beta chain features in type 1 diabetes (dated by TCRdb to about 2018). As for the study more broadly: Mean age, gender distribution, total cell number and subset yield were not different between patients and healthy donors. Across all samples, around 99 million sorted cells were examined, and cell number per subset correlated strongly with RNA yield. The study compared TCRB repertoires of sorted circulating CD4+ T cell subsets between recently diagnosed type 1 diabetes patients and matched healthy donors. Regulatory and stem cell-like memory subsets were isolated from only 8 patients and about 8 healthy donors, whereas naive and central memory subsets came from all 30 or so donors.

Trimming costs V 1 base and J 5 bases, and their ends lie 8 bases apart. CDR1 is given as SSHAT and CDR2 as FNYEAQ, both from the germline V gene (reference sequence). CDR3 length: 13 amino acids, cysteine to phenylalanine. CDR3 DNA is the only sequence kept; it has 39 bases, read in frame from the first base. This clone was picked up a small number of times. Its antigen has not been determined. Base qualities are not at hand, and no much larger clone is one base apart. The entire amount of isolated RNA was reverse transcribed using the High Capacity cDNA Reverse Transcription Kit, so the sequenced TCRB transcripts were expressed ones. Naive, central memory and regulatory T cell samples underwent deep immunoSEQ sequencing, averaging around 4 million total reads per sample. After sorted cells were lysed in RLT buffer, RNA was extracted with DNase-treated RNeasy Micro or Mini kits, with the choice depending on cell number. To prevent cross-contamination, each cell subset was processed individually, whereas patient and healthy donor samples were processed jointly. The immunoSEQ multiplex PCR was used to amplify TCRB sequences from cDNA, generating 87-bp fragments that spanned the CDR3 region. The amplicons were sequenced using the Illumina HiSeq platform. In the authors' own workflow: PCR bias was corrected computationally using synthetic template baselines, and reads within Hamming distance 2 were collapsed, with unmergeable singletons discarded. Reads were aligned against IMGT to assign V, D and J genes, CDR3 length and insertions or deletions at six rearrangement sites. Within each subset, clonotype counts were normalized to the number of sorted cells before true diversity and Gini coefficients were calculated with the tcR R package. Repertoire sharing was quantified using the overlap coefficient calculated on TCRB nucleotide sequences. Sourced from immuneACCESS, this table was stored by TCRdb with only in-frame sequences that have V and J called. A share of the clones is absent; for the studies checked, an unresolved V gene accounts for under half, and the remainder has no known explanation. V and J calls and clone size follow that table, whereas D and trimming were derived from the DNA. The sample includes about 220,000 clones, with 9.5% to 13% observed a single time. 1% to 1.5% of the sample is in the top ten clones.

A single peripheral blood draw of 90 to 150 mL on average was collected from each donor into heparinised tubes. Naive, central memory, regulatory and stem cell-like memory CD4+ T cells were sorted on a BD FACSAria II using a panel including CD45RO, CCR7, CD25, CD127, CD95 and CD27. All sorted populations exceeded 95% purity. PBMCs were isolated right away by Lymphoprep density gradient centrifugation and were stained directly, without culture. So that batch effects would be minimized, each experiment stained and sorted samples in pairs, pairing one healthy donor with one patient. Overall study results and their limits: At VDJ recombination sites, patients with type 1 diabetes made fewer insertions and deleted more nucleotides, a pattern implying thymic rearrangement abnormalities. A moderate but significant shortening of TCRB CDR3 length was observed in type 1 diabetes patients in all four CD4+ subsets. Because cDNA was sequenced instead of genomic DNA, highly expressing activated cells could be over-represented, though the groups showed no difference in activation or CD3 levels. PCR might favor shorter templates, but patient and control samples were amplified and corrected together, so any skew would affect both groups equally. Naive, central memory and regulatory TCRB repertoires appeared to be more similar among patients than among healthy donors. Only small numbers of individuals were included in the HLA sub-analyses, which left unresolved whether HLA type had any influence on TCRB rearrangement.

The receptor chain draws on TRBV7-7 and TRBJ2-5; the D gene identity is not certain. The sample consisted of central memory CD4+ T cells from blood. This TCR was recovered from a young man in good health. For the CDR3, the sequence is CASSLDGGETQYF. Read as DNA, the sequence is TGTGCCAGCAGCTTAGACGGCGGCGAGACCCAGTACTTC.